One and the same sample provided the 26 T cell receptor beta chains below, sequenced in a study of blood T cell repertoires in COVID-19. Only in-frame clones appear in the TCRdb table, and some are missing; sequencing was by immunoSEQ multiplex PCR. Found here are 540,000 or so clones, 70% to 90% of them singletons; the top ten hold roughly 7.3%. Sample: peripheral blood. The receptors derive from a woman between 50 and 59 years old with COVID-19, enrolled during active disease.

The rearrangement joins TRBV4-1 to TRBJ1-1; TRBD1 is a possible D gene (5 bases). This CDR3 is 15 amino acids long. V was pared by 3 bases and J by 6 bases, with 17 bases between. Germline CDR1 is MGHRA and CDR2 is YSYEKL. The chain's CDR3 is CASSQPTQGLAEAFF. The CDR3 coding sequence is TGCGCCAGCAGCCAGCCTACTCAGGGCCTCGCTGAAGCTTTCTTT.

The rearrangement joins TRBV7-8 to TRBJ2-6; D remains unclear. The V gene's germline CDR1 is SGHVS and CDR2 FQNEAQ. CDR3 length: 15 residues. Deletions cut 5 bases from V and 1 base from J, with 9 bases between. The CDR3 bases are TGTGCCAGCAGCCCCATCCGGTCTGGGGCCAACGTCCTGACTTTC. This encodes CASSPIRSGANVLTF.

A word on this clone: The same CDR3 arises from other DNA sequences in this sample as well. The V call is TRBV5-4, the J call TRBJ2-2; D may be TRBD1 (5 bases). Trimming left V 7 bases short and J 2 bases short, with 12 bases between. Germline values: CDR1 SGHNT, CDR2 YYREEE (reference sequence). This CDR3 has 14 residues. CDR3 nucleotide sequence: TGTGCCAGCTCGCCGGACACTAACACCGGGGAGCTGTTTTTT. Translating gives CASSPDTNTGELFF.

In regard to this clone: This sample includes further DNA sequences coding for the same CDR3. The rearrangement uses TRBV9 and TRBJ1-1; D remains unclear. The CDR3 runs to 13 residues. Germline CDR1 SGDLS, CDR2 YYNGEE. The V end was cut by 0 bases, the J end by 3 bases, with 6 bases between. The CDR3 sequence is CASSVGDDTEAFF. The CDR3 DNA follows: TGTGCCAGCAGCGTAGGAGATGACACTGAAGCTTTCTTT.

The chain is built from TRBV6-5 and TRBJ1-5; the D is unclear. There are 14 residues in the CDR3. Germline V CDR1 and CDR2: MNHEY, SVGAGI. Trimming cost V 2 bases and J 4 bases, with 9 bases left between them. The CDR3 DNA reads TGTGCCAGCAGTTACGGGCAGACGAATCAGCCCCAGCATTTT. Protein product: CASSYGQTNQPQHF.

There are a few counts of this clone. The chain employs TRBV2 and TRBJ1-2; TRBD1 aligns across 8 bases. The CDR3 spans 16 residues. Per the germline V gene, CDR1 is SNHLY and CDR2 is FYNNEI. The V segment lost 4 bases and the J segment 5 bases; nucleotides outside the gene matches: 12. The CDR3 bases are TGTGCCAGCAGTGCGACAGGGGCCCGGGGAAGGTATGGCTACACCTTC. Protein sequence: CASSATGARGRYGYTF.

The CDR3: CASNAEGASYNSPLHF. The CDR3 DNA reads TGTGCCAGTAACGCAGAGGGGGCGTCCTATAATTCACCCCTCCACTTT. V and J are TRBV19 and TRBJ1-6; 7 bases line up with TRBD1. The CDR3 is made up of 16 amino acids. The ends lost 7 bases at V and 1 base at J; junction bases unmatched: 7. Per germline, CDR1 LNHDA and CDR2 SQIVND (reference sequence).

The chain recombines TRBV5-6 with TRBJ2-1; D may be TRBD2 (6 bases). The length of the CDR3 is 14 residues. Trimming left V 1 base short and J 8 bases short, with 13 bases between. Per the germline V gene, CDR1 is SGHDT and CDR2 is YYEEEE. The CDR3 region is CASSLSAREDEQFF. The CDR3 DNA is TGTGCCAGCAGCTTGTCTGCCAGGGAGGATGAGCAGTTCTTC.

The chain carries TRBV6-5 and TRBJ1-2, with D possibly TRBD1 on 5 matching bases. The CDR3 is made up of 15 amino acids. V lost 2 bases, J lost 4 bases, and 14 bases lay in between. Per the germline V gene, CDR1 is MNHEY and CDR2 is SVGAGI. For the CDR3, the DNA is TGTGCCAGCAGTTACGGACCGGAGGGACTCTATGGCTACACCTTC. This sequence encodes CASSYGPEGLYGYTF.

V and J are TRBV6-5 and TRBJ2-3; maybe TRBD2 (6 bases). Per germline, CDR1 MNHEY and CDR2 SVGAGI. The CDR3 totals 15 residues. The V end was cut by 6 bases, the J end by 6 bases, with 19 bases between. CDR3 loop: CASSRGGGVTDTQYF. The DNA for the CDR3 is TGTGCCAGCAGCCGGGGCGGAGGGGTTACGGATACGCAGTATTTT.

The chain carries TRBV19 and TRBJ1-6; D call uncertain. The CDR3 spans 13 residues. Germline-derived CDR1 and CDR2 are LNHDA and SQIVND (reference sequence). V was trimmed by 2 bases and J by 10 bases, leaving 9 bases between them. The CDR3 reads CASSIQSRSPLHF. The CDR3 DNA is TGTGCCAGTAGTATACAAAGTCGGTCACCCCTCCACTTT.

DNA for the CDR3: TGCGCCAGCAGCTTGGAACAGGGGGCTTTGGGAAACACCATATATTTT. This encodes CASSLEQGALGNTIYF. This rearrangement joins TRBV5-1 to TRBJ1-3, with 9 bases lining up with TRBD1. V lost 0 bases to trimming and J lost 4 bases; unmatched junction nucleotides: 5. The CDR3 is made up of 16 amino acids. Germline CDR1 and CDR2: SGHRS and YFSETQ.

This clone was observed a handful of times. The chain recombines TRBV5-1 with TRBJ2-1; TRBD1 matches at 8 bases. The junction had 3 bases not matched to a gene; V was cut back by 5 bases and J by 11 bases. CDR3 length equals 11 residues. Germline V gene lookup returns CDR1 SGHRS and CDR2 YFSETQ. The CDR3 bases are TGCGCCAGCAGGGGACAGGCCAAGCAGTTCTTC. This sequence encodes CASRGQAKQFF.

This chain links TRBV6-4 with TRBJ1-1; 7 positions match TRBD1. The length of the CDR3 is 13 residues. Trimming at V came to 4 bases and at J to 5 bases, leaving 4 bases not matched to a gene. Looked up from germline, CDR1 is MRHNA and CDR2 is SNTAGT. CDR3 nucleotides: TGTGCCAGCAGTGTCTTCAGGGGGACTGAAGCTTTCTTT. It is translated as CASSVFRGTEAFF.

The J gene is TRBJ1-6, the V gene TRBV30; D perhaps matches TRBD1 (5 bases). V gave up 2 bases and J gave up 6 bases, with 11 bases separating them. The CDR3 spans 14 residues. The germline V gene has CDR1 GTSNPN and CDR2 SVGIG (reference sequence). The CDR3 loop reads CAWSPGGPNSPLHF. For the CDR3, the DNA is TGTGCCTGGAGTCCGGGGGGTCCTAATTCACCCCTCCACTTT.

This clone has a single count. Written as DNA, the CDR3 is TGTGCCAGCAGTGTGGGACAGGGAGGGAGCAATCAGCCCCAGCATTTT. Its translation is CASSVGQGGSNQPQHF. The gene calls are TRBV9 and TRBJ1-5, with 9 nucleotides matching TRBD1. CDR3 length equals 16 residues. Germline V gene lookup returns CDR1 SGDLS and CDR2 YYNGEE. V gave up 5 bases and J gave up 1 base; unmatched junction bases: 7.

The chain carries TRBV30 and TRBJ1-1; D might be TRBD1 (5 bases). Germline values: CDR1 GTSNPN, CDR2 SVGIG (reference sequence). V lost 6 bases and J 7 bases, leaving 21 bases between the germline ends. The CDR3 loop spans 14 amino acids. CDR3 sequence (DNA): TGTGCCTGTGGGCCCCTGGGGCAGCCTATTGAAGCTTTCTTT. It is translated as CACGPLGQPIEAFF.

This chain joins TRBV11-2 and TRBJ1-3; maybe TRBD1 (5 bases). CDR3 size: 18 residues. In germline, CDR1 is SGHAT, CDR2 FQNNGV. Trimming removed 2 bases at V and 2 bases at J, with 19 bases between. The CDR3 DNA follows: TGTGCCAGCAGCTTAAGATTGTTGCAGGGACTCGCTGGAAACACCATATATTTT. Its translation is CASSLRLLQGLAGNTIYF.

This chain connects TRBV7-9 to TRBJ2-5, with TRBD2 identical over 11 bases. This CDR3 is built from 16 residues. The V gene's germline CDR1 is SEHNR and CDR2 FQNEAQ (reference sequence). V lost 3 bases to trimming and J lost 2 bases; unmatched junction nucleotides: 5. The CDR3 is CASSFGTSGAQETQYF. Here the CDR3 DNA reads TGTGCCAGCAGCTTTGGGACTAGCGGAGCGCAAGAGACCCAGTACTTC.

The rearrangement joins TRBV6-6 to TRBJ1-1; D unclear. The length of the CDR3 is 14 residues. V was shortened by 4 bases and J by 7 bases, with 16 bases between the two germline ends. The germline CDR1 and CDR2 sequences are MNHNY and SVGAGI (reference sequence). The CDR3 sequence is CASSSTPNYGEAFF. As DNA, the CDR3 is TGTGCCAGCAGTTCCACACCCAATTATGGTGAAGCTTTCTTT.

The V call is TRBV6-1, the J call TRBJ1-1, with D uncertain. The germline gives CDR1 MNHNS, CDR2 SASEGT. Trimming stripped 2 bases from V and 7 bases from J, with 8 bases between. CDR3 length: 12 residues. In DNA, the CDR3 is TGTGCCAGCAGTGAATGGGCAGATGAAGCTTTCTTT. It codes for CASSEWADEAFF.

CDR3 nucleotides: TGTGCCAGCAAGGACAGGGGGCTCGGTAATTCACCCCTCCACTTT. Encoded protein: CASKDRGLGNSPLHF. The rearrangement joins TRBV27 to TRBJ1-6, with TRBD1 matching 11 bases. Trimming cost V 7 bases and J 6 bases; bases outside gene matches: 5. The CDR3 covers 15 residues. Per the germline V gene, CDR1 is MNHEY and CDR2 is SMNVEV (reference sequence).

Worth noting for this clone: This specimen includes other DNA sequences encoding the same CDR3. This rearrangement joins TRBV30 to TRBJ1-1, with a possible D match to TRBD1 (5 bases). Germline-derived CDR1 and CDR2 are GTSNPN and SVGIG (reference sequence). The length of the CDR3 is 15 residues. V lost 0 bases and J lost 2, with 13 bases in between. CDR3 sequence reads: CAWSVLGGGNTEAFF. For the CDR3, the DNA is TGTGCCTGGAGTGTACTCGGGGGGGGAAACACTGAAGCTTTCTTT.

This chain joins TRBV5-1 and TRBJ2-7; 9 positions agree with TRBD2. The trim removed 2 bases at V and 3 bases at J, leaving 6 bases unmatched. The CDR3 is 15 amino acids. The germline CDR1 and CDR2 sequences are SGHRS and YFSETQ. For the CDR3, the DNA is TGCGCCAGCAGCTTATCAGCGGGGGGCGTCTACGAGCAGTACTTC. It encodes CASSLSAGGVYEQYF.

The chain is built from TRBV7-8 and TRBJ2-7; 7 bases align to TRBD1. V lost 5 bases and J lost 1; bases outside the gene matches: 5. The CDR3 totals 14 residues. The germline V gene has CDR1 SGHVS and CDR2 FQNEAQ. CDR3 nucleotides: TGTGCCAGCAGCCAGGGGGTTGCATCCTACGAGCAGTACTTC. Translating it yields CASSQGVASYEQYF.

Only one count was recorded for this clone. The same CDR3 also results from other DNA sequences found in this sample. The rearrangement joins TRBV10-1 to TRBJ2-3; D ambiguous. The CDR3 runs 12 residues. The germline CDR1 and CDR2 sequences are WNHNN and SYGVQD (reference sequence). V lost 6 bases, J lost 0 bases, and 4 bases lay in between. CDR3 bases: TGCGCCAGCAGCCTTAGCACAGATACGCAGTATTTT. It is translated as CASSLSTDTQYF.